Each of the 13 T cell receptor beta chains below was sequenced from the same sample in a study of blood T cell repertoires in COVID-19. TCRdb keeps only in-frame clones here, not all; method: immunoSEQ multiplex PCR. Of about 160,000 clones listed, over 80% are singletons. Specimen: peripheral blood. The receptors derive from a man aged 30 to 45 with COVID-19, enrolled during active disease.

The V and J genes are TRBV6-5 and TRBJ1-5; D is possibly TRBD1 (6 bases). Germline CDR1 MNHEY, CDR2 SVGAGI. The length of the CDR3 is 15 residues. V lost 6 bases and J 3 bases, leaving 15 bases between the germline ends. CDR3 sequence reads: CASRTGQILNQPQHF. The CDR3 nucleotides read TGTGCCAGCAGAACAGGACAGATCCTCAATCAGCCCCAGCATTTT.

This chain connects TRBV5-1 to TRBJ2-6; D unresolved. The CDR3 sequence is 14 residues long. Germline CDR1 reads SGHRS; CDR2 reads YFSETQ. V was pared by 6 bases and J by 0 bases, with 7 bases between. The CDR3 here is CASTASSGANVLTF. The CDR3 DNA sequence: TGCGCCAGCACAGCTAGCTCTGGGGCCAACGTCCTGACTTTC.

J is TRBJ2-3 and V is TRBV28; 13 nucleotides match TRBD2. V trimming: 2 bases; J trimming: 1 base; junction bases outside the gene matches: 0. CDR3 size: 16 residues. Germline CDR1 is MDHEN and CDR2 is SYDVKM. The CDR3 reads CASSLGTSGGTDTQYF. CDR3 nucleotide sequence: TGTGCCAGCAGTTTAGGGACTAGCGGGGGCACAGATACGCAGTATTTT.

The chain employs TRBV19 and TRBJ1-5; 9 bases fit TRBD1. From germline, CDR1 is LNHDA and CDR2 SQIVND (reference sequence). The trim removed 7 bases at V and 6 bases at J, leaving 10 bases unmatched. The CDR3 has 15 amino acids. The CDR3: CASIPGQGVGQPQHF. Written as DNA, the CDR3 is TGTGCCAGTATTCCGGGACAGGGAGTAGGTCAGCCCCAGCATTTT. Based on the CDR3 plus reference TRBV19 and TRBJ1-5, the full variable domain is DGGITQSPKYLFRKEGQNVTLSCEQNLNHDAMYWYRQDPGQGLRLIYYSQIVNDFQKGDIAEGYSVSREKKESFPLTVTSAQKNPTAFYLCASIPGQGVGQPQHFGDGTRLSIL.

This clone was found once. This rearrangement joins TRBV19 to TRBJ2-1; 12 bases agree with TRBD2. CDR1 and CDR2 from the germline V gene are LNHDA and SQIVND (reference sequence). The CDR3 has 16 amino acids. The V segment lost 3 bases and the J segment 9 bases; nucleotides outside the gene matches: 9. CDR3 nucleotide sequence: TGTGCCAGTAGTATTTGGACTAGCGGGACATATGGTGAGCAGTTCTTC. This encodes CASSIWTSGTYGEQFF.

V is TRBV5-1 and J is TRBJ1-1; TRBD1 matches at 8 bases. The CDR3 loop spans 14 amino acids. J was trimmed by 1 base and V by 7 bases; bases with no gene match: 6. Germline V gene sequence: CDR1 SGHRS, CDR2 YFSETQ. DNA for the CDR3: TGCGCCAGCGGGACCGGGACAGGGAACACTGAAGCTTTCTTT. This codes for CASGTGTGNTEAFF.

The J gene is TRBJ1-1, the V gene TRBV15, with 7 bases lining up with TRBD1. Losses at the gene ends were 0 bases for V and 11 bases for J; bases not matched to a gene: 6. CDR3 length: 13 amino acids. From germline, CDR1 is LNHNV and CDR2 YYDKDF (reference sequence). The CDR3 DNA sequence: TGTGCCACCAGCAGAGAAGGGGGCAGTGAGGCTTTCTTT. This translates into CATSREGGSEAFF.

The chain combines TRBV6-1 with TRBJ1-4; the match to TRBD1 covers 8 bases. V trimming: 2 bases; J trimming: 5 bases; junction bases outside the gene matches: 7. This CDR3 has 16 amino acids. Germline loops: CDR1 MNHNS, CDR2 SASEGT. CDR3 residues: CASSESDRGENEKLFF. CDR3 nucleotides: TGTGCCAGCAGTGAAAGCGACAGGGGAGAAAATGAAAAACTGTTTTTT.

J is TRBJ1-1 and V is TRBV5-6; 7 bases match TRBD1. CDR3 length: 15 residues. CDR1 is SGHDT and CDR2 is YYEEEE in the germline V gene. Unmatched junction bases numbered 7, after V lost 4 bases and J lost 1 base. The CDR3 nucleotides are TGTGCCAGCAGCCCCCGGAGGACAGGGAACACTGAAGCTTTCTTT. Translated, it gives CASSPRRTGNTEAFF. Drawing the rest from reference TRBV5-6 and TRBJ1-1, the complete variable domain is DAGVTQSPTHLIKTRGQQVTLRCSPKSGHDTVSWYQQALGQGPQFIFQYYEEEERQRGNFPDRFSGHQFPNYSSELNVNALLLGDSALYLCASSPRRTGNTEAFFGQGTRLTVV.

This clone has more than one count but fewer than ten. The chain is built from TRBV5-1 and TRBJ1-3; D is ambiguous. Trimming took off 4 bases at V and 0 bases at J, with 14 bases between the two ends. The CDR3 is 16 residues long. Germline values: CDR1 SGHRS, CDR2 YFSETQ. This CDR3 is CASSLQTPISGNTIYF. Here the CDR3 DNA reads TGCGCCAGCAGCCTCCAGACTCCGATCTCTGGAAACACCATATATTTT.

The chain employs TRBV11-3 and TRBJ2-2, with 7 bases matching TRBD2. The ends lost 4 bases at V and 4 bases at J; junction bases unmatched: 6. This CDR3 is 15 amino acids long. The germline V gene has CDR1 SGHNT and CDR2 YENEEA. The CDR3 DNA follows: TGTGCCAGCAGCTCTGGACTAGGTAGCACCGGGGAGCTGTTTTTT. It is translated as CASSSGLGSTGELFF.

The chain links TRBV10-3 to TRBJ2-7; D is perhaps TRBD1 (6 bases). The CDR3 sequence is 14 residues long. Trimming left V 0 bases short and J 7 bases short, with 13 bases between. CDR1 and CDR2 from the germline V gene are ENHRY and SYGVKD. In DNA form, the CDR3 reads TGTGCCATCAGTGAGTCGGCACAGGGCGGGGAGCAGTACTTC. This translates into CAISESAQGGEQYF.

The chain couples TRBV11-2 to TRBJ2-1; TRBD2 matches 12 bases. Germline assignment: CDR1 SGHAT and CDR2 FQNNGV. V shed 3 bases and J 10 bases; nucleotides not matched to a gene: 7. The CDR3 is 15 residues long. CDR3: CASSFTSGGPPEQFF. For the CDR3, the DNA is TGTGCCAGCAGCTTTACTAGCGGGGGGCCCCCGGAGCAGTTCTTC.